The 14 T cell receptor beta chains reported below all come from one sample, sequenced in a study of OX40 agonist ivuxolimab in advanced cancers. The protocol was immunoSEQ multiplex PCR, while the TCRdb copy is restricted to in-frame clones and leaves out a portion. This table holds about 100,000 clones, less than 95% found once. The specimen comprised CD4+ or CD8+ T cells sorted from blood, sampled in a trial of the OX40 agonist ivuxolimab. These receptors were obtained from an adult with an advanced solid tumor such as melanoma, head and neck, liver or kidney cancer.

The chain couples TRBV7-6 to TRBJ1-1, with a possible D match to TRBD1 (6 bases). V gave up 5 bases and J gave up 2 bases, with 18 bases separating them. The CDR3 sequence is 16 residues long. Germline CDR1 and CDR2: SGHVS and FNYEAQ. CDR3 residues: CASSSRFRGRNTEAFF. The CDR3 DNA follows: TGTGCCAGCAGCAGCAGATTCAGGGGTAGAAACACTGAAGCTTTCTTT.

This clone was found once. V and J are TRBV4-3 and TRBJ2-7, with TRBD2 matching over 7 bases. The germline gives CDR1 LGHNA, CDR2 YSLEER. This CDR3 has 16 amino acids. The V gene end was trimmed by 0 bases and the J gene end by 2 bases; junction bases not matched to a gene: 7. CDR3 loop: CASSQEGTSATYEQYF. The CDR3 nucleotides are TGCGCCAGCAGCCAAGAAGGAACTAGCGCCACCTACGAGCAGTACTTC.

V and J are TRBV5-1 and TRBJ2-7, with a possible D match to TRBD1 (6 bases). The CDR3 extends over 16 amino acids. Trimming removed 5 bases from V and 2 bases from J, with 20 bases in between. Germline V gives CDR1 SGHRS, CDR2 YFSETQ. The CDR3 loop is CASRHGTGLKAYEQYF. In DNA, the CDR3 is TGCGCCAGCAGACATGGTACAGGGCTTAAGGCCTACGAGCAGTACTTC.

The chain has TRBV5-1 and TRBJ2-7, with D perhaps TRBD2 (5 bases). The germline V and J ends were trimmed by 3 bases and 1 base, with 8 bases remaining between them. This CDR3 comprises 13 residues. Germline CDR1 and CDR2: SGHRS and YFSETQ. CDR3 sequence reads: CASSSPGSYEQYF. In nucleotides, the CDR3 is TGCGCCAGCAGCTCTCCGGGGTCCTACGAGCAGTACTTC. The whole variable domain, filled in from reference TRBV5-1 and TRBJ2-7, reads KAGVTQTPRYLIKTRGQQVTLSCSPISGHRSVSWYQQTPGQGLQFLFEYFSETQRNKGNFPGRFSGRQFSNSRSEMNVSTLELGDSALYLCASSSPGSYEQYFGPGTRLTVT.

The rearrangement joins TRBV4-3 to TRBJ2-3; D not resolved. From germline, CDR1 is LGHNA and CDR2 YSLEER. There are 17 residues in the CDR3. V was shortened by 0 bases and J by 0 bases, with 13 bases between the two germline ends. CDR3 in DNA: TGCGCCAGCAGCCAAGATCTGGACCTACCGAGCACAGATACGCAGTATTTT. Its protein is CASSQDLDLPSTDTQYF.

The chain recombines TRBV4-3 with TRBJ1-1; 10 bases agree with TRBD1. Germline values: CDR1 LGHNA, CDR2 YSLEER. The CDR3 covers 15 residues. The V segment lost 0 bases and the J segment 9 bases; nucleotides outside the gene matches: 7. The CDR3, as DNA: TGCGCCAGCAGCCAAGATATAGGACAGGGGGTGAAAGCTTTCTTT. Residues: CASSQDIGQGVKAFF.

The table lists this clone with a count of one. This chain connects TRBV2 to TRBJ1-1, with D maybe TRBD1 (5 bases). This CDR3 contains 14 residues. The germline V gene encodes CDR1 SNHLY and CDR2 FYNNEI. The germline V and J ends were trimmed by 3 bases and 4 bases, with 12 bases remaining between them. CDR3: CASSEQGRTTEAFF. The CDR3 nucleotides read TGTGCCAGCAGTGAGCAGGGTAGGACCACTGAAGCTTTCTTT. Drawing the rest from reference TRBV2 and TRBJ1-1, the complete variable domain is EPEVTQTPSHQVTQMGQEVILRCVPISNHLYFYWYRQILGQKVEFLVSFYNNEISEKSEIFDDQFSVERPDGSNFTLKIRSTKLEDSAMYFCASSEQGRTTEAFFGQGTRLTVV.

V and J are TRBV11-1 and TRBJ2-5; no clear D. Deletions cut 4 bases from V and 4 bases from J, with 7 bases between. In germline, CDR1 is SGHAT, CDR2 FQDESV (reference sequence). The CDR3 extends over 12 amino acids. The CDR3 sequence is CASSWARETQYF. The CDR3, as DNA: TGTGCCAGCAGCTGGGCCCGAGAGACCCAGTACTTC.

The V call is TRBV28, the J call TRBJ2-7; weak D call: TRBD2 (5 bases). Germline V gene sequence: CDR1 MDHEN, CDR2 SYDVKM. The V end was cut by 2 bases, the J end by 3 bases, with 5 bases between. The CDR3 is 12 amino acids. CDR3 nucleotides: TGTGCCAGCAGTTTAGAGGGCTACGAGCAGTACTTC. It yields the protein CASSLEGYEQYF. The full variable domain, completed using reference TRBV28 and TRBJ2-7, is DVKVTQSSRYLVKRTGEKVFLECVQDMDHENMFWYRQDPGLGLRLIYFSYDVKMKEKGDIPEGYSVSREKKERFSLILESASTNQTSMYLCASSLEGYEQYFGPGTRLTVT.

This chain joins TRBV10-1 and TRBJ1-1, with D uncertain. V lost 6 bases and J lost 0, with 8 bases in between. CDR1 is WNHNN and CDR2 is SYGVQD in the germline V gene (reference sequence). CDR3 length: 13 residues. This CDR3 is CASRLGLNTEAFF. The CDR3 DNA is TGCGCCAGCAGACTGGGTTTGAACACTGAAGCTTTCTTT.

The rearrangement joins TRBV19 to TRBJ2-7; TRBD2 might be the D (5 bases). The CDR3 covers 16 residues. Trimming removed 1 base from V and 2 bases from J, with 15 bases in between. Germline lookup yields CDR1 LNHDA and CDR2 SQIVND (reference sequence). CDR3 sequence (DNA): TGTGCCAGTAGTATAGTAGGCGGGTTTGGTACCTACGAGCAGTACTTC. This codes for CASSIVGGFGTYEQYF.

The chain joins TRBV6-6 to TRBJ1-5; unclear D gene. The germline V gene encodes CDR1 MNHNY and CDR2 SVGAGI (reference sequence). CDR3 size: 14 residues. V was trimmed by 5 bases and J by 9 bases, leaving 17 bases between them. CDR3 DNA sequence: TGTGCCAGCAGTCTTCGGACGGGTCTTGTGCCCCAGCATTTT. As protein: CASSLRTGLVPQHF.

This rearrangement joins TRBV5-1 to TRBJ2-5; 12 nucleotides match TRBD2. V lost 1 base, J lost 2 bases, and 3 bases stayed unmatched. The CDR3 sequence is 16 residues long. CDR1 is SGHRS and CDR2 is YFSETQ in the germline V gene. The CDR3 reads CASSLSTSGSQETQYF. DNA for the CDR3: TGCGCCAGCAGCTTGTCGACTAGCGGGAGTCAAGAGACCCAGTACTTC. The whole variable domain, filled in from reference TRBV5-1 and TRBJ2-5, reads KAGVTQTPRYLIKTRGQQVTLSCSPISGHRSVSWYQQTPGQGLQFLFEYFSETQRNKGNFPGRFSGRQFSNSRSEMNVSTLELGDSALYLCASSLSTSGSQETQYFGPGTRLLVL.

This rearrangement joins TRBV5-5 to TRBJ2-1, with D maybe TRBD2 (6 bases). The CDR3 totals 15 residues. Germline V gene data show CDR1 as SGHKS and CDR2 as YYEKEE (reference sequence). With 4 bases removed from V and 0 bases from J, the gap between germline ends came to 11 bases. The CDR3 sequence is CASSTGLSSYNEQFF. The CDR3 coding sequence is TGTGCCAGCAGCACCGGACTATCCTCCTACAATGAGCAGTTCTTC.